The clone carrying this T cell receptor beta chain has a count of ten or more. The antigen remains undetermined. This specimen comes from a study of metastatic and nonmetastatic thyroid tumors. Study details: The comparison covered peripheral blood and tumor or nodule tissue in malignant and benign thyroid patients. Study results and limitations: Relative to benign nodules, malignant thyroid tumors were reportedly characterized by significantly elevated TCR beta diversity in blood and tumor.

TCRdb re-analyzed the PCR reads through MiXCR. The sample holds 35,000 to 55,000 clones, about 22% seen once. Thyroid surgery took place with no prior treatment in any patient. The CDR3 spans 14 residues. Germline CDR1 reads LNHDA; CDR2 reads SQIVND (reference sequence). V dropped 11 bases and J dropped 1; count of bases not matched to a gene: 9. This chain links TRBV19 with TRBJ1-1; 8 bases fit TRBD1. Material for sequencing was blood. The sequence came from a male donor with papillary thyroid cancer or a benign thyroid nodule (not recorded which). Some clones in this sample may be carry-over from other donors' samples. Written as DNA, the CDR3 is TGTGCCGCAAGAAACAGGGGGGGGAACACTGAAGCTTTCTTT. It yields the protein CAARNRGGNTEAFF.